The source of this T cell receptor beta chain is a study of blood T cell repertoires in COVID-19 (TCRdb year 2020). As for the study more broadly: Collaborator samples came from the United States, Italy and Spain and covered acute and convalescent phases of COVID-19. The prospective study material was composed of cDNA or gDNA derived from T cells, B-cell-depleted T cells, or PBMCs. Deeply sampled blood TCRbeta repertoires from subjects exposed to, actively infected with, or recovered from COVID-19 were included in the dataset. The repertoires were released in a freely available public database intended as a resource for research on the immune response to SARS-CoV-2. The samples were drawn from the first 160 participants of the ongoing ImmuneRACE study and from 950 to 1,500 subjects provided by 6 global collaborators. A de-identified subject ID, COVID-19 status, age in years and sex were almost always included in the sample metadata. Where HLA class I and class II types were available, the types were taken from metadata supplied by the sample provider, not from assay-based typing. Results the study describes overall, beyond this receptor: The amount of clinical and demographic metadata varied by source and participant and was provided uncurated.

TCRbeta CDR3 regions were amplified from genomic DNA using the immunoSEQ Assay, a bias-controlled multiplex PCR. Turning to the authors' computational methods: Within the assay, amplification of reference gene primers was used to estimate how many nucleated cells each sample contained. To quantify the absolute abundance of each unique TCRbeta CDR3 rearrangement, sequence reads were collapsed and filtered. For each sample, productive Simpson clonality was calculated as the square root of Simpson's diversity index across productive rearrangements. TCRdb stores this immuneACCESS table with in-frame sequences only. Part of the clones is absent; in the studies checked, under half of the shortfall reflects unresolved V genes, and no reason is known for the rest. The V and J calls and the clone size are those of that table, but D and trimming were determined from the DNA. This sample is represented by around 300,000 clones; 85% of them were singletons. Of the sample, roughly 2.6% falls within the top ten clones.

As for this clone: Which antigen it targets is not known. No quality values exist for individual bases; no much larger clone is one base distant.

In the prospective study, participants were roughly 18 to 100 years old, resided in about 25 geographic areas of the United States, and were enrolled through a virtual design. In the prospective study, participants were assigned to cohorts based on the clinical history participants reported in a screening survey and a study questionnaire. For ImmuneRACE Cohort 3, a participant was defined as recovered based on two consecutive negative NP/OP PCR tests, clearance by a healthcare professional, or resolution of symptoms. In the prospective study, whole blood, serum and a nasopharyngeal or oropharyngeal swab were collected from each participant by mobile phlebotomists. Prospective study participants could optionally give additional blood draws and questionnaires over an approximately two-month period. Blood samples from the prospective study were shipped frozen or at room temperature prior to DNA extraction.

The material sequenced was PBMCs or T cells enriched from blood (not recorded which). The sequence came from a woman aged 50 to 65 who had recovered from COVID-19.

The CDR3 corresponds to CASSPYRENTEAFF. The nucleotides are TGCGCCAGCAGCCCCTACAGGGAGAACACTGAAGCTTTCTTT. The chain is encoded by TRBV5-1 joined to TRBJ1-1, with TRBD1 perhaps the D gene, on 6 matching bases. The CDR3 contains 14 residues, cysteine and phenylalanine counted. The only DNA kept is the CDR3, 42 bases in frame from the first base. V drops 4 bases and J drops 1 base, leaving 11 bases in between. CDR1 and CDR2, per the germline V gene, are SGHRS and YFSETQ.